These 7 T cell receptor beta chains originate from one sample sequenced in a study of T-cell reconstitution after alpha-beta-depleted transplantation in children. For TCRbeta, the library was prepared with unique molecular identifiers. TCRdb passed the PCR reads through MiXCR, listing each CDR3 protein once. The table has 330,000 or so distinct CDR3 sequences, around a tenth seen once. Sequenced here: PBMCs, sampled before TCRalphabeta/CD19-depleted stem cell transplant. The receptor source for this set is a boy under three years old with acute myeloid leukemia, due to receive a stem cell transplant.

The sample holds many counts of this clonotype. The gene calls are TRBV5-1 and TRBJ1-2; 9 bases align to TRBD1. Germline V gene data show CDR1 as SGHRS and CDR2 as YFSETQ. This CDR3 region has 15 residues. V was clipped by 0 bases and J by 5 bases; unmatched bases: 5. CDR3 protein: CASSLDLGQGYGYTF. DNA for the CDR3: TGCGCCAGCAGCTTGGATTTAGGACAGGGGTATGGCTACACCTTC.

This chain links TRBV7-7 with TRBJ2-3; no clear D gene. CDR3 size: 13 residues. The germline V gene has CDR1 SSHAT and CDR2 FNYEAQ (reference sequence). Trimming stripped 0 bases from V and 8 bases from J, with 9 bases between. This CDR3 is CASSLARRGTQYF. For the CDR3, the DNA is TGTGCCAGCAGCTTAGCCCGGCGTGGTACGCAGTATTTT.

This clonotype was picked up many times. The CDR3 region is CASSSGVGNQPQHF. The CDR3 DNA reads TGTGCCAGCAGCTCTGGCGTGGGCAATCAGCCCCAGCATTTT. The gene calls are TRBV28 and TRBJ1-5, with unresolved D. Germline CDR1 and CDR2: MDHEN and SYDVKM. The CDR3 sequence is 14 residues long. V was pared by 6 bases and J by 2 bases, with 11 bases between.

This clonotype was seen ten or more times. CDR3 in DNA: TGTGCCACCAGCAGAGTGGAGGAAGGCTACGAGCAGTACTTC. Residues: CATSRVEEGYEQYF. The rearrangement uses TRBV15 and TRBJ2-7, with D perhaps TRBD2 (5 bases). The CDR3 is 14 residues long. V lost 1 base to trimming and J lost 3 bases, with 10 bases between them. Germline assignment: CDR1 LNHNV and CDR2 YYDKDF (reference sequence).

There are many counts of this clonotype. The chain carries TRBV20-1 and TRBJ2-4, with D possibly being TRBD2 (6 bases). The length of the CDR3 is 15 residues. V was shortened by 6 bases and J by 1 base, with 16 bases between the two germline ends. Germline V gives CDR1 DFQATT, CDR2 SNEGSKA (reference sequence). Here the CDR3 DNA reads TGCAGTGCAAAGCCCGGGACTTACGCCAAAAACATTCAGTACTTC. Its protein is CSAKPGTYAKNIQYF.

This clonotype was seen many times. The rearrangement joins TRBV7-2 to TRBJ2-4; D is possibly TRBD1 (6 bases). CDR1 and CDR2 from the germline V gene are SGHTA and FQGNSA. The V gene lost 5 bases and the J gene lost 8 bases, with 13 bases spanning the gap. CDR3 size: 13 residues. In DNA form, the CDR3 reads TGTGCCAGCAGCCCATTCAAGGGGGACATTCAGTACTTC. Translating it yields CASSPFKGDIQYF. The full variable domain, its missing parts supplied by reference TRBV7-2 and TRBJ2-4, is GAGVSQSPSNKVTEKGKDVELRCDPISGHTALYWYRQSLGQGLEFLIYFQGNSAPDKSGLPSDRFSAERTGGSVSTLTIQRTQQEDSAVYLCASSPFKGDIQYFGAGTRLSVL.

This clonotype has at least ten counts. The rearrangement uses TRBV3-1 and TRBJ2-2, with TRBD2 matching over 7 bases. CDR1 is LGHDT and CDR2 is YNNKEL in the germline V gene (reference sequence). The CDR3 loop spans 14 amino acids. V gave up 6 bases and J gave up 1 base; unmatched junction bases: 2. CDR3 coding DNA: TGTGCCAGCAGTTCTAGCGGGAACACCGGGGAGCTGTTTTTT. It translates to CASSSSGNTGELFF.